These 30 T cell receptor beta chains came from one sample sequenced in a study of T cell responses to AZD1222 COVID-19 vaccine. The assay was immunoSEQ multiplex PCR, and TCRdb's table has in-frame clones only and misses some. This table holds 190,000 or so clones, approximately 89% found once. Specimen: peripheral blood, collected 28 days after the second AZD1222 dose. The receptors come from an adult who received the AZD1222 COVID-19 vaccine.

The gene calls are TRBV7-2 and TRBJ1-5, with 8 bases matching TRBD1. Germline trimming cut 6 bases from V and 3 bases from J; bases unmatched to any gene: 7. Per the germline V gene, CDR1 is SGHTA and CDR2 is FQGNSA. This CDR3 has 15 amino acids. The CDR3 coding sequence is TGTGCCAGCAGTTTCGGACAGGGCCACAATCAGCCCCAGCATTTT. This encodes CASSFGQGHNQPQHF.

The V gene is TRBV6-5, the J gene TRBJ1-2, with D possibly TRBD1 on 5 matching bases. V was trimmed by 2 bases and J by 5 bases, leaving 15 bases between them. The CDR3 loop spans 15 amino acids. CDR1 is MNHEY and CDR2 is SVGAGI in the germline V gene. The CDR3 protein is CASSYEGTLIYGYTF. The CDR3 DNA reads TGTGCCAGCAGTTACGAAGGGACTCTCATTTATGGCTACACCTTC.

The chain couples TRBV7-2 to TRBJ1-5; no firm D call. V was trimmed by 5 bases and J by 6 bases, leaving 20 bases between them. From germline, CDR1 is SGHTA and CDR2 FQGNSA. This CDR3 has 16 amino acids. The CDR3 coding sequence is TGTGCCAGCAGCCCCCCTCGGGCAGGTGGATTTCAGCCCCAGCATTTT. It is translated as CASSPPRAGGFQPQHF.

The chain employs TRBV9 and TRBJ1-5; TRBD1 is a possible D gene (6 bases). Germline assignment: CDR1 SGDLS and CDR2 YYNGEE. V lost 4 bases to trimming and J lost 1 base, with 12 bases between them. This CDR3 comprises 15 residues. Here the CDR3 reads CASSLEGGSNQPQHF. The CDR3 DNA reads as TGTGCCAGCAGCTTAGAAGGGGGGAGCAATCAGCCCCAGCATTTT.

This clone was observed once. J is TRBJ2-1 and V is TRBV6-4, with TRBD2 identical over 12 bases. Germline CDR1 MRHNA, CDR2 SNTAGT. The trim removed 7 bases at V and 7 bases at J, leaving 8 bases unmatched. There are 15 residues in the CDR3. CDR3 in amino acids: CASIGLAGWKNEQFF. The CDR3 bases are TGTGCCAGCATCGGACTAGCGGGGTGGAAAAATGAGCAGTTCTTC.

The chain links TRBV10-3 to TRBJ2-5; 8 bases are a match to TRBD2. CDR3 length: 14 residues. V shed 3 bases and J 5 bases; nucleotides not matched to a gene: 5. Germline V gene data show CDR1 as ENHRY and CDR2 as SYGVKD. The CDR3 DNA follows: TGTGCCATCAGTGACAGCGGGAGCGGGGAGACCCAGTACTTC. This sequence encodes CAISDSGSGETQYF.

This clone was picked up one time. V is TRBV4-2 and J is TRBJ2-1; the D is unclear. The ends were cut back, 6 bases at V and 3 bases at J, with 6 bases in the middle. The length of the CDR3 is 12 residues. Germline lookup yields CDR1 LGHNA and CDR2 YNFKEQ. CDR3 in amino acids: CASRSIYNEQFF. CDR3 in DNA: TGTGCCAGCAGGAGTATCTACAATGAGCAGTTCTTC.

The count of this clone is one. The chain combines TRBV5-7 with TRBJ2-7; 7 nucleotides match TRBD2. TRBV5-7 has ORF status, its function being uncertain. The CDR3 has 19 residues. Trimming cost V 4 bases and J 5 bases; bases outside gene matches: 24. The CDR3 region has the DNA TGTGCCAGCAGCATCCCGATGGGCGGGCGGGAGCGGTTGTTCCACGAGCAGTACTTC. Encoded protein: CASSIPMGGRERLFHEQYF.

The rearrangement links TRBV14 to TRBJ2-3; D not resolved. CDR1 and CDR2 (germline): SGHDN, FVKESK. The germline V and J ends were trimmed by 2 bases and 2 bases, with 8 bases remaining between them. The CDR3 has 14 residues. CDR3 nucleotide sequence: TGTGCCAGCAGCCAATACCAGGCCACAGATACGCAGTATTTT. Its protein product is CASSQYQATDTQYF.

J is TRBJ1-5 and V is TRBV9; 9 bases line up with TRBD1. Germline V gene lookup returns CDR1 SGDLS and CDR2 YYNGEE. This CDR3 spans 14 amino acids. The junction had 2 bases not matched to a gene; V was cut back by 3 bases and J by 4 bases. DNA for the CDR3: TGTGCCAGCAGCGGTGGACAGGGGAATCAGCCCCAGCATTTT. This gives the protein CASSGGQGNQPQHF.

The genes are TRBV24-1 and TRBJ1-5; D may be TRBD1 (5 bases). Germline V gene lookup returns CDR1 KGHDR and CDR2 SFDVKD. V shed 8 bases and J shed 3 bases, with 10 bases lying between them. This CDR3 has 13 residues. CDR3 sequence reads: CATMAGNNQPQHF. The CDR3 coding sequence is TGTGCCACCATGGCAGGGAACAATCAGCCCCAGCATTTT.

The chain employs TRBV14 and TRBJ2-7; D possibly uses TRBD1 or TRBD2 (5 bases each). The CDR3 covers 14 residues. Germline V gene lookup returns CDR1 SGHDN and CDR2 FVKESK. V lost 4 bases and J 4 bases, leaving 14 bases between the germline ends. The CDR3 DNA follows: TGTGCCAGCAGCCTTTTCGGGACGGATTACGAGCAGTACTTC. Amino acids: CASSLFGTDYEQYF. The full variable domain, completed using reference TRBV14 and TRBJ2-7, is EAGVTQFPSHSVIEKGQTVTLRCDPISGHDNLYWYRRVMGKEIKFLLHFVKESKQDESGMPNNRFLAERTGGTYSTLKVQPAELEDSGVYFCASSLFGTDYEQYFGPGTRLTVT.

V and J are TRBV15 and TRBJ2-5, with D tentatively TRBD1 or TRBD2 (5 bases each). The CDR3 spans 13 residues. Germline V gene lookup returns CDR1 LNHNV and CDR2 YYDKDF (reference sequence). The V and J ends lost 1 base and 5 bases respectively, with 8 bases between them. The CDR3 DNA sequence: TGTGCCACCAGCAGAGGGGGGTGGGAGACCCAGTACTTC. Its translation is CATSRGGWETQYF.

A few counts support this clone. This rearrangement joins TRBV9 to TRBJ2-1; D is perhaps TRBD1 (5 bases). This CDR3 has 12 residues. CDR1 and CDR2 (germline): SGDLS, YYNGEE. Trimming cost V 3 bases and J 8 bases, with 9 bases left between them. The CDR3 loop is CASSARTHEQFF. CDR3 DNA: TGTGCCAGCAGCGCCCGGACACATGAGCAGTTCTTC.

The chain uses TRBV7-2 and TRBJ2-1, with TRBD1 identical over 7 bases. V was clipped by 5 bases and J by 10 bases; unmatched bases: 8. The V gene's germline CDR1 is SGHTA and CDR2 FQGNSA. The length of the CDR3 is 13 residues. The CDR3 protein is CASSPRTGSEQFF. CDR3 nucleotides: TGTGCCAGCAGCCCACGGACAGGTTCCGAGCAGTTCTTC.

In this sample, this clone turned up once. The chain carries TRBV5-1 and TRBJ2-2; TRBD1 aligns across 10 bases. Germline loops: CDR1 SGHRS, CDR2 YFSETQ. This CDR3 has 16 residues. The ends lost 7 bases at V and 6 bases at J; junction bases unmatched: 12. CDR3 coding DNA: TGCGCCAGCCCCCCCTCGGGGACAGGGGTTCCCGGGGAGCTGTTTTTT. Translation: CASPPSGTGVPGELFF.

This rearrangement joins TRBV27 to TRBJ1-4; a possible D gene is TRBD1 (6 bases). The CDR3 is 14 residues long. Germline CDR1 is MNHEY and CDR2 is SMNVEV (reference sequence). Deletions cut 2 bases from V and 7 bases from J, with 11 bases between. The DNA for the CDR3 is TGTGCCAGCAGTTTAGGGGGCGCAGGTGAAAAACTGTTTTTT. It specifies CASSLGGAGEKLFF.

The rearrangement uses TRBV7-9 and TRBJ2-3, with D maybe TRBD2 (6 bases). This CDR3 spans 19 amino acids. Trimming removed 5 bases at V and 0 bases at J, with 24 bases between. Germline CDR1 and CDR2: SEHNR and FQNEAQ (reference sequence). The CDR3 region has the DNA TGTGCCAGCAGCCCGAGGACCGGGAGACCCGGTACTAGCACAGATACGCAGTATTTT. This sequence encodes CASSPRTGRPGTSTDTQYF. The complete variable domain, with remaining parts taken from reference TRBV7-9 and TRBJ2-3, reads DTGVSQNPRHKITKRGQNVTFRCDPISEHNRLYWYRQTLGQGPEFLTYFQNEAQLEKSRLLSDRFSAERPKGSFSTLEIQRTEQGDSAMYLCASSPRTGRPGTSTDTQYFGPGTRLTVL.

The chain joins TRBV5-1 to TRBJ1-2; 12 bases align to TRBD1. In germline, CDR1 is SGHRS, CDR2 YFSETQ. V dropped 7 bases and J dropped 8; count of bases not matched to a gene: 12. The CDR3 consists of 15 residues. CDR3 DNA: TGCGCCAGCTACGGGACAGGGGGCTGGATGCAGGGCTACACCTTC. Amino acids: CASYGTGGWMQGYTF. Complete variable domain (other parts from reference TRBV5-1 and TRBJ1-2): KAGVTQTPRYLIKTRGQQVTLSCSPISGHRSVSWYQQTPGQGLQFLFEYFSETQRNKGNFPGRFSGRQFSNSRSEMNVSTLELGDSALYLCASYGTGGWMQGYTFGSGTRLTVV.

Notes on this clone: A read error may produce the germline difference seen at one junction end. The chain has TRBV7-7 and TRBJ2-5; D is possibly TRBD1 (5 bases). CDR3 length equals 14 residues. CDR1 is SSHAT, CDR2 FNYEAQ, per germline (reference sequence). The CDR3 region has the DNA TGTGCTAGCAGCCAATCAGGGTCACAAGAGACCCAGTACTTC. Protein: CASSQSGSQETQYF.

The gene calls are TRBV11-2 and TRBJ2-1; 7 bases are a match to TRBD2. CDR1 is SGHAT and CDR2 is FQNNGV in the germline V gene. V dropped 6 bases and J dropped 7; count of bases not matched to a gene: 15. The CDR3 has 16 amino acids. Written as DNA, the CDR3 is TGTGCCAGCAGACCCCCCCCGCGGGAGATTTCGAATGAGCAGTTCTTC. Translation gives CASRPPPREISNEQFF.

The rearrangement uses TRBV18 and TRBJ2-7; possibly TRBD1 or TRBD2 for D (6 bases each). The CDR3 is 12 residues long. Per germline, CDR1 KGHSH and CDR2 LQKENI. V was cut by 9 bases and J by 6 bases, with 15 bases left in between. For the CDR3, the DNA is TGTGCCAGTCAAGAGGGGGGTGGCGAGCAGTACTTC. Residues: CASQEGGGEQYF. Full variable domain (outside the CDR3, taken from reference TRBV18 and TRBJ2-7): NAGVMQNPRHLVRRRGQEARLRCSPMKGHSHVYWYRQLPEEGLKFMVYLQKENIIDESGMPKERFSAEFPKEGPSILRIQQVVRGDSAAYFCASQEGGGEQYFGPGTRLTVT.

A single count supports this clone. The chain uses TRBV28 and TRBJ1-5; D may be TRBD1 (5 bases). The CDR3 runs to 15 residues. Germline lookup yields CDR1 MDHEN and CDR2 SYDVKM. Trimming cost V 2 bases and J 7 bases, with 15 bases left between them. The CDR3 coding sequence is TGTGCCAGCAGTTTAGGGACCTGGGCAGGGCAGCCCCAGCATTTT. It yields the protein CASSLGTWAGQPQHF. Supplemented by reference TRBV28 and TRBJ1-5, the full variable domain reads DVKVTQSSRYLVKRTGEKVFLECVQDMDHENMFWYRQDPGLGLRLIYFSYDVKMKEKGDIPEGYSVSREKKERFSLILESASTNQTSMYLCASSLGTWAGQPQHFGDGTRLSIL.

The chain recombines TRBV14 with TRBJ1-1; the match to TRBD1 covers 7 bases. The V segment lost 3 bases and the J segment 0 bases; nucleotides outside the gene matches: 4. The CDR3 length is 15 residues. From germline, CDR1 is SGHDN and CDR2 FVKESK. The CDR3 spells CASSHRTGVNTEAFF. DNA for the CDR3: TGTGCCAGCAGCCACAGAACAGGGGTGAACACTGAAGCTTTCTTT.

This clone turned up a few times. The chain combines TRBV19 with TRBJ1-6, with 8 bases fitting TRBD1. Germline assignment: CDR1 LNHDA and CDR2 SQIVND (reference sequence). The CDR3 is 13 amino acids. J was trimmed by 7 bases and V by 11 bases; bases with no gene match: 7. Here the CDR3 DNA reads TGTGCCTCCCGGACAGGGTGGAATTCACCCCTCCACTTT. This codes for CASRTGWNSPLHF.

This clone has just a few counts. The rearrangement joins TRBV7-9 to TRBJ2-7; 10 bases fit TRBD1. Unmatched junction bases numbered 4, after V lost 10 bases and J lost 4 bases. The CDR3 loop spans 12 amino acids. Germline V gene sequence: CDR1 SEHNR, CDR2 FQNEAQ (reference sequence). CDR3 sequence (DNA): TGTGCCATTAGGGACAGGGGTTACGAGCAGTACTTC. Amino acid sequence: CAIRDRGYEQYF.

The chain joins TRBV28 to TRBJ2-7; D gene uncertain. CDR1 is MDHEN, CDR2 SYDVKM, per germline. The CDR3 runs to 15 residues. Trimming pared 3 bases from V and 0 bases from J, leaving 12 bases between. The CDR3 loop reads CASSFSDLSSYEQYF. The CDR3 DNA reads TGTGCCAGCAGTTTCTCTGACCTAAGCTCCTACGAGCAGTACTTC.

A word on this clone: In the same sample, other DNA sequences code for this CDR3. The rearrangement joins TRBV28 to TRBJ1-5; D is uncertain. V shed 6 bases and J shed 3 bases, with 3 bases lying between them. CDR3 size: 11 residues. Germline CDR1 MDHEN, CDR2 SYDVKM. The DNA of the CDR3 is TGTGCCAGCAGCCTCAATCAGCCCCAGCATTTT. This sequence encodes CASSLNQPQHF.

The V and J genes are TRBV6-5 and TRBJ1-6; D gene unclear. The CDR3 is 13 residues long. V gave up 4 bases and J gave up 11 bases, with 12 bases separating them. Germline lookup yields CDR1 MNHEY and CDR2 SVGAGI. The CDR3 sequence is CASSLGPRAPLHF. As DNA, the CDR3 is TGTGCCAGCAGTTTAGGCCCGAGGGCACCCCTCCACTTT.

V and J are TRBV18 and TRBJ1-2; D unclear. Trimming took 3 bases from V and 2 from J, leaving 10 bases between them. The CDR3 extends over 14 amino acids. In germline, CDR1 is KGHSH, CDR2 LQKENI. Here the CDR3 reads CASSPLRQNYGYTF. CDR3 in DNA: TGTGCCAGCTCACCCCTGAGGCAGAACTATGGCTACACCTTC.